Each of the 21 T cell receptor beta chains below was sequenced from the same sample in a study of T cell changes during pregnancy in multiple sclerosis. Assay used: immunoSEQ multiplex PCR; TCRdb lists only in-frame clones, some missing. This table holds 95,000 to 100,000 clones, 80% to 95% found once. The specimen comprised peripheral blood, sampled in the second trimester of pregnancy. The receptors shown here come from a female donor with multiple sclerosis, enrolled in a pregnancy study.

The chain links TRBV15 to TRBJ2-1, with TRBD1 identical over 9 bases. CDR3 length: 14 amino acids. V dropped 6 bases and J dropped 9; count of bases not matched to a gene: 9. Germline V gives CDR1 LNHNV, CDR2 YYDKDF (reference sequence). The CDR3 bases are TGTGCCACCAGGACAGACAGGGGGAGGAGTGAGCAGTTCTTC. Translation: CATRTDRGRSEQFF.

This clone was seen a single time. J is TRBJ2-1 and V is TRBV2; D is perhaps TRBD1 (6 bases). V lost 6 bases and J lost 1, with 10 bases in between. The V gene's germline CDR1 is SNHLY and CDR2 FYNNEI. The CDR3 is 14 residues long. CDR3 region: CASRYTGSYNEQFF. The CDR3 DNA follows: TGTGCCAGCAGGTACACAGGGTCCTACAATGAGCAGTTCTTC.

The J gene is TRBJ2-1, the V gene TRBV6-1; D possibly corresponds to TRBD2 (9 bases). This CDR3 spans 15 amino acids. Germline assignment: CDR1 MNHNS and CDR2 SASEGT. The V end lost 8 bases, the J end lost 2 bases, and 16 bases lay between the germline ends. CDR3: CASEREDRAYNEQFF. The DNA of the CDR3 is TGTGCCAGCGAGCGGGAGGACAGGGCCTACAATGAGCAGTTCTTC.

The chain is built from TRBV10-3 and TRBJ2-5; no reliable D call. Germline V gene data show CDR1 as ENHRY and CDR2 as SYGVKD. This CDR3 is 14 amino acids long. Trimming took off 11 bases at V and 0 bases at J, with 16 bases between the two ends. The CDR3: CASSPGGNQETQYF. In DNA form, the CDR3 reads TGTGCCTCCTCCCCCGGCGGCAACCAAGAGACCCAGTACTTC.

V gene TRBV7-8 combines with J gene TRBJ1-1, with TRBD1 matching 7 bases. The CDR3 extends over 15 amino acids. Per germline, CDR1 SGHVS and CDR2 FQNEAQ. V lost 5 bases, J lost 6 bases, and 12 bases stayed unmatched. The CDR3 reads CASSERGRGQAEAFF. The CDR3 DNA reads as TGTGCCAGCAGCGAAAGGGGTCGAGGACAGGCTGAAGCTTTCTTT.

V is TRBV10-3 and J is TRBJ1-1, with D maybe TRBD1 (5 bases). Germline V gene lookup returns CDR1 ENHRY and CDR2 SYGVKD. The CDR3 extends over 11 amino acids. Trimming shortened V by 5 bases and J by 8 bases, and 9 bases separated the two germline ends. The DNA of the CDR3 is TGTGCCATCAGTCCGGGGGGAGAAGCTTTCTTT. This codes for CAISPGGEAFF.

The rearrangement links TRBV19 to TRBJ2-1; 13 bases align to TRBD2. V was clipped by 4 bases and J by 2 bases; unmatched bases: 5. Germline CDR1 and CDR2: LNHDA and SQIVND (reference sequence). The length of the CDR3 is 17 residues. CDR3 in amino acids: CASSTGLAGVTYNEQFF. The CDR3 region has the DNA TGTGCCAGTAGTACCGGACTAGCGGGAGTTACCTACAATGAGCAGTTCTTC.

The chain carries TRBV10-1 and TRBJ2-2; TRBD2 aligns across 13 bases. Germline lookup yields CDR1 WNHNN and CDR2 SYGVQD (reference sequence). After removal of 3 bases from V and 6 bases from J, the junction contained 10 bases not matched to a gene. The CDR3 is 18 amino acids. In nucleotides, the CDR3 is TGCGCCAGCAGTGACCGAAAACCTACTAGCGGGAGGGCCGGGGAGCTGTTTTTT. It codes for CASSDRKPTSGRAGELFF.

This clone was recorded once. This chain uses TRBV5-4 with TRBJ2-7, with D possibly matching TRBD2 (5 bases). CDR1 is SGHNT, CDR2 YYREEE, per germline (reference sequence). The CDR3 has 15 amino acids. With 4 bases removed from V and 2 bases from J, the gap between germline ends came to 16 bases. CDR3 nucleotide sequence: TGTGCCAGCAGCCCGGAGAGGGCTAGAACCTACGAGCAGTACTTC. It codes for CASSPERARTYEQYF.

The chain joins TRBV2 to TRBJ2-7, with a weak D call TRBD1 (5 bases). In germline, CDR1 is SNHLY, CDR2 FYNNEI. The V end lost 6 bases, the J end lost 3 bases, and 9 bases lay between the germline ends. There are 12 residues in the CDR3. The CDR3 sequence is CASSRDSYEQYF. CDR3 DNA: TGTGCCAGCAGCCGCGACAGCTACGAGCAGTACTTC.

This chain connects TRBV4-2 to TRBJ2-1, with 7 bases that match TRBD2. V shed 4 bases and J 8 bases; nucleotides not matched to a gene: 14. The CDR3 runs 16 residues. The germline V gene encodes CDR1 LGHNA and CDR2 YNFKEQ. CDR3 sequence reads: CASSPDTTWGGDEQFF. CDR3 sequence (DNA): TGTGCCAGCAGCCCCGACACGACGTGGGGGGGGGATGAGCAGTTCTTC.

This clone has a single count. The chain links TRBV2 to TRBJ2-3; D perhaps matches TRBD1 (7 bases). Looked up from germline, CDR1 is SNHLY and CDR2 is FYNNEI. The V end was cut by 6 bases, the J end by 2 bases, with 12 bases between. The CDR3 covers 14 residues. Here the CDR3 DNA reads TGTGCCAGCAGAGACAGGGACTTCACAGATACGCAGTATTTT. It specifies CASRDRDFTDTQYF.

The chain combines TRBV7-8 with TRBJ2-7; D perhaps matches TRBD1 (7 bases). The CDR3 contains 16 residues. V gave up 1 base and J gave up 4 bases, with 17 bases separating them. The germline V gene encodes CDR1 SGHVS and CDR2 FQNEAQ. The CDR3 DNA sequence: TGTGCCAGCAGCTTAGGGGGGGCAGGGGGTCGGTACGAGCAGTACTTC. It encodes CASSLGGAGGRYEQYF.

The chain recombines TRBV30 with TRBJ2-7; 7 bases are a match to TRBD1. The CDR3 sequence is 12 residues long. The trim removed 8 bases at V and 6 bases at J, leaving 10 bases unmatched. Per germline, CDR1 GTSNPN and CDR2 SVGIG (reference sequence). Written as DNA, the CDR3 is TGTGCCGCGCAAAACAGGGGTAGCGAGCAGTACTTC. Its protein is CAAQNRGSEQYF.

V usage is TRBV19 and J usage is TRBJ1-5, with D tentatively TRBD1 (6 bases). Trimming removed 6 bases from V and 4 bases from J, with 34 bases in between. CDR3 length: 21 amino acids. The germline gives CDR1 LNHDA, CDR2 SQIVND (reference sequence). The CDR3 region has the DNA TGTGCCAGTAGAGACCCATCCGGGACACAACACCAAGACTCAAGAAATCAGCCCCAGCATTTT. Amino acid sequence: CASRDPSGTQHQDSRNQPQHF.

This chain uses TRBV29-1 with TRBJ1-2; D gene ambiguous. Germline CDR1 is SQVTM and CDR2 is ANQGSEA. The CDR3 runs 13 residues. With 1 base removed from V and 6 bases from J, the gap between germline ends came to 12 bases. For the CDR3, the DNA is TGCAGCGTTGAAGCCCCCTGGAGAGATGGCTACACCTTC. Protein sequence: CSVEAPWRDGYTF.

This chain joins TRBV5-4 and TRBJ1-1; TRBD1 agrees at 11 bases. Germline V CDR1 and CDR2: SGHNT, YYREEE (reference sequence). The CDR3 spans 16 residues. With V trimmed by 3 bases and J by 4 bases, 8 bases remained unmatched. The CDR3: CASSSLDRGRLTEAFF. The CDR3 bases are TGTGCCAGCAGCTCCTTGGACAGGGGGCGTCTCACTGAAGCTTTCTTT.

The chain combines TRBV5-1 with TRBJ1-2; 7 bases are a match to TRBD1. V gave up 4 bases and J gave up 0 bases; unmatched junction bases: 6. The CDR3 sequence is 15 residues long. CDR1 is SGHRS and CDR2 is YFSETQ in the germline V gene. CDR3 sequence: CASSRDSYANYGYTF. The CDR3 DNA follows: TGCGCCAGCAGCCGGGACAGCTACGCTAACTATGGCTACACCTTC.

This chain uses TRBV28 with TRBJ1-1; D may be TRBD1 (5 bases). Germline assignment: CDR1 MDHEN and CDR2 SYDVKM. Trimming shortened V by 4 bases and J by 5 bases, and 11 bases separated the two germline ends. CDR3 length: 13 residues. The CDR3 protein is CASSSGGGTEAFF. CDR3 coding DNA: TGTGCCAGCAGTTCCGGGGGGGGGACTGAAGCTTTCTTT. The full variable domain, its missing parts supplied by reference TRBV28 and TRBJ1-1, is DVKVTQSSRYLVKRTGEKVFLECVQDMDHENMFWYRQDPGLGLRLIYFSYDVKMKEKGDIPEGYSVSREKKERFSLILESASTNQTSMYLCASSSGGGTEAFFGQGTRLTVV.

This chain joins TRBV29-1 and TRBJ2-7; 9 nucleotides line up with TRBD1. The CDR3 covers 14 residues. Germline V gene lookup returns CDR1 SQVTM and CDR2 ANQGSEA. V gave up 6 bases and J gave up 2 bases; unmatched junction bases: 8. The CDR3 DNA reads TGCAGCGTCGCACCGGGACAGGGACCCTACGAGCAGTACTTC. Protein product: CSVAPGQGPYEQYF.

The chain recombines TRBV5-5 with TRBJ2-7, with 10 bases fitting TRBD1. The CDR3 spans 14 residues. V was pared by 2 bases and J by 3 bases, with 2 bases of the junction left unmatched. Germline CDR1 and CDR2: SGHKS and YYEKEE (reference sequence). The CDR3, as DNA: TGTGCCAGCAGCTTTGGACAGGGGGACTACGAGCAGTACTTC. This encodes CASSFGQGDYEQYF.